This record concerns one TCR beta chain sequence. The CDR3 is 13 residues long. Germline CDR1 reads SNHLY; CDR2 reads FYNNEI. Between the trimmed V and J ends, which lost 3 bases and 3 bases, there was a span of 8 bases. The data derive from a study of blood T cell repertoires in COVID-19. The wider study: Both acute and convalescent COVID-19 samples were obtained from the United States, Italy and Spain.

In the original analysis: Quantification of nucleated cells was approximated via reference gene primer amplification. This table comes from immunoSEQ multiplex PCR, and its TCRdb copy is limited to in-frame clones, with some not included. The DNA was the basis for D and trimming; V, J and clone size are from that table. Of roughly 8,000 clones in the sample, under 90% are singletons; the top ten hold approximately 30%. The sequenced material came from peripheral blood. The J gene is TRBJ2-5, the V gene TRBV2; D unclear. The receptor was derived from a human donor in a cohort sampled during active COVID-19. The chain's CDR3 is CASSDYLKETQYF. In DNA form, the CDR3 reads TGTGCCAGCAGTGACTACTTAAAAGAGACCCAGTACTTC.